This T cell receptor (beta chain) originates from a study of blood T cell repertoires in COVID-19. Each participant's cohort was designated according to participant-reported clinical history. Trimming took off 6 bases at V and 0 bases at J, with 9 bases between the two ends. There are 13 residues in the CDR3. Germline V gene lookup returns CDR1 KGHSH and CDR2 LQKENI. Produced via immunoSEQ multiplex PCR; TCRdb's table is partial and in-frame only. The sample holds 130,000 or so clones, about 83% seen once. The TCR comes from a woman in her twenties or thirties who had recovered from COVID-19. Sequencing input: PBMCs or T cells enriched from blood (not recorded which). The chain uses TRBV18 and TRBJ2-7; no clear D. The CDR3 DNA reads as TGTGCCAGCTCTTCAACGAGCTCCTACGAGCAGTACTTC. It specifies CASSSTSSYEQYF.